Each of the 24 T cell receptor beta chains below was sequenced from the same sample in a study of T cell responses to AZD1222 COVID-19 vaccine. Sequencing was performed with immunoSEQ multiplex PCR; in TCRdb, only in-frame clones are kept and a portion is missing. The sample comprises about 120,000 clones, around 93% of which are singletons, and 13% to 15% rests with the top ten. Material: peripheral blood, obtained on day 0 of AZD1222 vaccination. These TCRs come from an adult in good health.

This clone has a single count. J is TRBJ2-7 and V is TRBV6-5, with 7 bases aligning to TRBD2. The junction had 11 bases not matched to a gene; V was cut back by 6 bases and J by 3 bases. Germline V gene sequence: CDR1 MNHEY, CDR2 SVGAGI. There are 15 residues in the CDR3. The CDR3 loop reads CASRRQRGPNYEQYF. CDR3 DNA: TGTGCCAGCAGAAGACAGCGGGGCCCAAACTACGAGCAGTACTTC.

The rearrangement links TRBV9 to TRBJ2-3; D is undetermined. Germline-derived CDR1 and CDR2 are SGDLS and YYNGEE. This CDR3 is 16 amino acids long. The V and J ends lost 2 bases and 10 bases respectively, with 23 bases between them. DNA for the CDR3: TGTGCCAGCAGCGTGTTTTCCGGGTCTACTCCCTTATCGCAGTATTTT. Protein product: CASSVFSGSTPLSQYF.

DNA of the CDR3: TGCGCCAGCAGTGATGGACAGTCCTACGAGCAGTACTTC. This sequence encodes CASSDGQSYEQYF. This rearrangement joins TRBV10-1 to TRBJ2-7; D perhaps matches TRBD1 (6 bases). CDR1 is WNHNN, CDR2 SYGVQD, per germline (reference sequence). The CDR3 length is 13 residues. With 3 bases removed from V and 1 base from J, the gap between germline ends came to 7 bases.

The V gene is TRBV27, the J gene TRBJ2-1, with 9 bases matching TRBD1. The V segment lost 1 base and the J segment 3 bases; nucleotides outside the gene matches: 4. The V gene's germline CDR1 is MNHEY and CDR2 SMNVEV (reference sequence). The CDR3 contains 16 residues. The CDR3 loop reads CASSLLGQGFYNEQFF. In DNA, the CDR3 is TGTGCCAGCAGTTTATTGGGACAGGGTTTCTACAATGAGCAGTTCTTC.

J is TRBJ2-6 and V is TRBV18; 7 nucleotides agree with TRBD1. In germline, CDR1 is KGHSH, CDR2 LQKENI. V lost 1 base and J lost 4; bases outside the gene matches: 4. The CDR3 covers 16 residues. CDR3 sequence: CASSPQGALGANVLTF. CDR3 coding DNA: TGTGCCAGCTCACCACAGGGGGCTCTGGGGGCCAACGTCCTGACTTTC.

The chain couples TRBV7-2 to TRBJ2-7, with 8 bases identical to TRBD2. This CDR3 is 15 amino acids long. Losses at the gene ends were 7 bases for V and 4 bases for J; bases not matched to a gene: 12. Germline values: CDR1 SGHTA, CDR2 FQGNSA. The CDR3 loop reads CASKGREAPGYEQYF. The DNA of the CDR3 is TGTGCCAGCAAAGGGCGGGAGGCCCCAGGGTACGAGCAGTACTTC.

The chain recombines TRBV6-2 or TRBV6-3 with TRBJ2-3; 8 nucleotides align to TRBD2. The V segment lost 0 bases and the J segment 5 bases; nucleotides outside the gene matches: 13. The germline CDR1 and CDR2 sequences are MNHEY and SVGEGT. CDR3 length: 18 amino acids. Here the CDR3 DNA reads TGTGCCAGCAGTTACTCGAGTGTTTCGGGACTAGATAGAGATACGCAGTATTTT. It specifies CASSYSSVSGLDRDTQYF.

This clone came up a few times. The chain employs TRBV3-1 (or the pseudogene TRBV3-2) and TRBJ1-6, with D possibly TRBD1 on 6 matching bases. Germline V lookup: CDR1 LGHDT, CDR2 YNNKEL (reference sequence). V dropped 4 bases and J dropped 4 bases, with 14 bases sitting between them. The CDR3 covers 16 residues. As DNA, the CDR3 is TGTGCCAGCAGCCCAGGGGCCTACTTTTATAATTCACCCCTCCACTTT. Protein: CASSPGAYFYNSPLHF.

The V gene is TRBV29-1, the J gene TRBJ2-3; D is unclear. The CDR3 loop spans 14 amino acids. CDR1 SQVTM and CDR2 ANQGSEA come from the germline V gene. V dropped 7 bases and J dropped 5 bases, with 19 bases sitting between them. CDR3 sequence (DNA): TGCAGCGCCGTGACCCCCACGCGAGGAGATACGCAGTATTTT. Translation: CSAVTPTRGDTQYF.

The chain employs TRBV23-1 and TRBJ1-4; the D is unclear. TRBV23-1 counts as an open reading frame of uncertain function. This CDR3 spans 16 amino acids. Trimming stripped 2 bases from V and 4 bases from J, with 14 bases between. The CDR3 nucleotides are TGCGCCAGCAGTCAAATAACACGGAGGGATAATGAAAAACTGTTTTTT. Amino acids: CASSQITRRDNEKLFF.

The chain joins TRBV19 to TRBJ1-1; D gene uncertain. The CDR3 contains 16 residues. The V gene's germline CDR1 is LNHDA and CDR2 SQIVND (reference sequence). V was clipped by 1 base and J by 3 bases, with 15 bases between them. The CDR3 reads CASSIVEGLRDTEAFF. DNA of the CDR3: TGTGCCAGTAGTATAGTCGAAGGGCTTAGGGACACTGAAGCTTTCTTT.

The rearrangement uses TRBV4-1 and TRBJ1-6, with D possibly matching TRBD1 (5 bases). Deletions cut 1 base from V and 10 bases from J, with 8 bases between. The CDR3 is made up of 13 amino acids. The germline gives CDR1 MGHRA, CDR2 YSYEKL. The CDR3 DNA reads as TGCGCCAGCAGCCAAGTTCAGGGCTCACCCCTCCACTTT. This gives the protein CASSQVQGSPLHF.

The V gene is TRBV6-2 or TRBV6-3, the J gene TRBJ2-2, with 7 nucleotides matching TRBD2. This CDR3 has 16 residues. V lost 0 bases and J lost 1; bases outside the gene matches: 2. The germline CDR1 and CDR2 sequences are MNHEY and SVGEGT. CDR3 in amino acids: CASSYSGGRNTGELFF. The CDR3, as DNA: TGTGCCAGCAGTTACTCAGGCGGGAGGAACACCGGGGAGCTGTTTTTT.

This chain connects TRBV5-1 to TRBJ1-1; the D gene is possibly TRBD1 (6 bases). The V end was cut by 0 bases, the J end by 4 bases, with 10 bases between. This CDR3 spans 14 amino acids. Per the germline V gene, CDR1 is SGHRS and CDR2 is YFSETQ. CDR3 in amino acids: CASSLGRGGTEAFF. The CDR3 DNA follows: TGCGCCAGCAGCTTGGGCAGGGGAGGCACTGAAGCTTTCTTT.

To note about this clone: Because the CDR3 is missing its conserved closing phenylalanine or tryptophan, this is likely a read error. The DNA is omitted, as the CDR3 cannot be located on it reliably, and the CDR3 follows TCRdb's listing. V usage is TRBV20-1 and J usage is TRBJ1-3. 9 amino acids form the CDR3, both terminal residues included. CDR1 and CDR2 from the germline V gene are DFQATT and SNEGSKA (reference sequence). CDR3 residues: CSAPTPGAL.

The chain is built from TRBV3-1 (or the pseudogene TRBV3-2) and TRBJ2-5; 11 bases match TRBD2. Trimming removed 5 bases from V and 6 bases from J; junction bases left unmatched: 20. CDR3 size: 19 residues. Germline CDR1 reads LGHDT; CDR2 reads YNNKEL (reference sequence). CDR3 sequence (DNA): TGTGCCAGCAGCTCCCAGGATCCCATACTAGCGGGGGTGGGGAAGACCCAGTACTTC. It encodes CASSSQDPILAGVGKTQYF.

Points on this clone: Germline and junction disagree at one end, which may indicate a read error. The V gene is TRBV27, the J gene TRBJ1-5, with D unresolved. Germline V gives CDR1 MNHEY, CDR2 SMNVEV (reference sequence). The CDR3 contains 15 residues. As DNA, the CDR3 is TGTGCCAGCAGTCTATCCGGGGATAGCAATCAGCCCCAGCATTTT. Protein product: CASSLSGDSNQPQHF.

This clone appeared a few times. The chain carries TRBV6-6 and TRBJ1-1; tentatively, D is TRBD1 (5 bases). In germline, CDR1 is MNHNY, CDR2 SVGAGI (reference sequence). The CDR3 covers 12 residues. Trimming cost V 11 bases and J 4 bases, with 14 bases left between them. CDR3: CASGEASTEAFF. CDR3 nucleotide sequence: TGTGCCTCGGGGGAAGCGAGCACTGAAGCTTTCTTT.

The gene calls are TRBV7-9 and TRBJ1-2, with TRBD1 matching 7 bases. V was clipped by 4 bases and J by 5 bases; unmatched bases: 7. Germline CDR1 is SEHNR and CDR2 is FQNEAQ (reference sequence). The CDR3 has 14 amino acids. In DNA, the CDR3 is TGTGCCAGCAGCTCCAGGGGGAGCCTATATGGCTACACCTTC. It translates to CASSSRGSLYGYTF. Combining the CDR3 with reference TRBV7-9 and TRBJ1-2 gives the whole variable domain DTGVSQNPRHKITKRGQNVTFRCDPISEHNRLYWYRQTLGQGPEFLTYFQNEAQLEKSRLLSDRFSAERPKGSFSTLEIQRTEQGDSAMYLCASSSRGSLYGYTFGSGTRLTVV.

This sequence joins TRBV7-2 and TRBJ1-1, with no clear D. The CDR3 covers 14 residues. Trimming removed 2 bases at V and 1 base at J, with 8 bases between. The germline V gene has CDR1 SGHTA and CDR2 FQGNSA. The CDR3 sequence is CASSLLSGNTEAFF. The CDR3, as DNA: TGTGCCAGCAGCTTACTTAGCGGGAACACTGAAGCTTTCTTT.

J is TRBJ2-1 and V is TRBV3-1 (or the pseudogene TRBV3-2), with a possible D match to TRBD2 (5 bases). Trimming took 3 bases from V and 6 from J, leaving 9 bases between them. This CDR3 contains 13 residues. Looked up from germline, CDR1 is LGHDT and CDR2 is YNNKEL (reference sequence). CDR3: CASSHEGGNEQFF. In nucleotides, the CDR3 is TGTGCCAGCAGCCACGAGGGCGGCAATGAGCAGTTCTTC.

The chain combines TRBV7-2 with TRBJ2-3; D may be TRBD2 (5 bases). CDR3 length: 14 amino acids. The germline V and J ends were trimmed by 1 base and 5 bases, with 10 bases remaining between them. Looked up from germline, CDR1 is SGHTA and CDR2 is FQGNSA. Here the CDR3 reads CASSLGGPIDTQYF. In DNA, the CDR3 is TGTGCCAGCAGCTTAGGAGGGCCGATAGATACGCAGTATTTT. The full variable domain, rest sourced from reference TRBV7-2 and TRBJ2-3, is GAGVSQSPSNKVTEKGKDVELRCDPISGHTALYWYRQSLGQGLEFLIYFQGNSAPDKSGLPSDRFSAERTGGSVSTLTIQRTQQEDSAVYLCASSLGGPIDTQYFGPGTRLTVL.

The gene calls are TRBV5-1 and TRBJ2-5; 12 nucleotides match TRBD2. Trimming removed 5 bases from V and 1 base from J; junction bases left unmatched: 6. The CDR3 is made up of 16 amino acids. Germline CDR1 is SGHRS and CDR2 is YFSETQ. The CDR3 spells CASSRTSGGPQETQYF. CDR3 nucleotide sequence: TGCGCCAGCAGTCGTACTAGCGGGGGGCCCCAAGAGACCCAGTACTTC.

This clone has a single count. The gene calls are TRBV19 and TRBJ2-3; 14 bases are a match to TRBD2. CDR1 LNHDA and CDR2 SQIVND come from the germline V gene (reference sequence). After removal of 4 bases from V and 2 bases from J, the junction contained 17 bases not matched to a gene. CDR3 size: 21 residues. CDR3 sequence reads: CASSTRLAGGLLFEVTDTQYF. The CDR3 nucleotides are TGTGCCAGTAGTACCAGACTAGCGGGAGGGCTGTTGTTTGAGGTCACAGATACGCAGTATTTT.